This TCR beta chain was identified during a study of cytomegalovirus exposure and HLA in healthy donors. In the study overall: The study placed less than 90% of its approximately 360 genotyped donors in the Caucasian-associated ancestry cluster. Study-level findings and limits: Presence/absence analyses treated sequencing depth as roughly uniform across donors. Later analysis suggested links between common viral pathogens and several top significant clusters. Accurate HLA-A and HLA-B prediction from TCR beta sequences was reported for most subjects.

Notes on this clone: Its antigen is unidentified. The junction departs from the called germline gene at one end, perhaps through a read error.

Germline CDR1 reads MNHEY; CDR2 reads SVGAGI. The CDR3 loop spans 12 amino acids. Primers included in the PCR were 60 Vbeta and 13 Jbeta primers. Sequencing used immunoSEQ multiplex PCR; TCRdb keeps in-frame clones, though not all of them. This table holds under 150,000 clones. The specimen sequenced was PBMCs. The gene calls are TRBV6-5 and TRBJ2-7, with 7 bases identical to TRBD1. The receptor was isolated from a man aged 40-55 years in good health and CMV-seronegative. This CDR3 reads CANSRQGYEQYF. CDR3 DNA: TGTGCCAACAGTCGACAGGGCTACGAGCAGTACTTC.